The clone carrying this T cell receptor (beta chain) was counted only a few times. The CDR3 runs to 16 residues. The germline V gene has CDR1 SGHTS and CDR2 YDEGEE. Trimming stripped 0 bases from V and 1 base from J, with 8 bases between. The data derive from a study of beta chain features in type 1 diabetes. Sequenced material consisted of expressed TCRB transcripts (all of the isolated RNA was reverse transcribed). Generated by immunoSEQ multiplex PCR, the TCRdb table keeps only in-frame clones and is missing some. The table includes under 900,000 clones, roughly 15% detected once. Source material: naive CD4+ T cells from blood. The receptor was isolated from a woman younger than 30 in good health. The chain carries TRBV5-8 and TRBJ2-6; D possibly corresponds to TRBD1 (5 bases). In DNA, the CDR3 is TGTGCCAGCAGCTTGGGACAGTTGTCTGGGGCCAACGTCCTGACTTTC. Translation gives CASSLGQLSGANVLTF.